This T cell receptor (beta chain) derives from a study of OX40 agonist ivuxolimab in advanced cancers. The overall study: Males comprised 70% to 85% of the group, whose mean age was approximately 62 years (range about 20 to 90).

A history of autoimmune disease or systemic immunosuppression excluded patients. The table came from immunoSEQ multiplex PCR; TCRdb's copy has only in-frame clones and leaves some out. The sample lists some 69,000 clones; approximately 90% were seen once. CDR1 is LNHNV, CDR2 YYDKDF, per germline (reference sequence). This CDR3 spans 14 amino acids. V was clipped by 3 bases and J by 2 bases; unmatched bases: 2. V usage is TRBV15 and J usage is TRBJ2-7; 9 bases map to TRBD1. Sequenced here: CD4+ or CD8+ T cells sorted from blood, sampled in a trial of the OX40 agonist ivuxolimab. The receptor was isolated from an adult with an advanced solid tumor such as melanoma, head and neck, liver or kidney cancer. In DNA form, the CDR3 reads TGTGCCACCAGCAGGGACAGGGGTCCCTACGAGCAGTACTTC. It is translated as CATSRDRGPYEQYF. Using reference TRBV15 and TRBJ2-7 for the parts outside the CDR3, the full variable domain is DAMVIQNPRYQVTQFGKPVTLSCSQTLNHNVMYWYQQKSSQAPKLLFHYYDKDFNNEADTPDNFQSRRPNTSFCFLDIRSPGLGDTAMYLCATSRDRGPYEQYFGPGTRLTVT.